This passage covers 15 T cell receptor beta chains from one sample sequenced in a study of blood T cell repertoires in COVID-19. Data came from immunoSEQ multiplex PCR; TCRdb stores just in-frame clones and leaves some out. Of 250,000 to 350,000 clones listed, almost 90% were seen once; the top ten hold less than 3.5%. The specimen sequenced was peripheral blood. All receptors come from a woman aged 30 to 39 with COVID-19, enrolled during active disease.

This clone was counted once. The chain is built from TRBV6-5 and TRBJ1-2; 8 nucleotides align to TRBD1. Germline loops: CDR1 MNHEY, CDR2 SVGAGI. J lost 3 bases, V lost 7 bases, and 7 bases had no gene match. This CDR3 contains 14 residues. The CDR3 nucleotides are TGTGCCAGCACCGACAGGGGTAGGGACTATGGCTACACCTTC. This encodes CASTDRGRDYGYTF.

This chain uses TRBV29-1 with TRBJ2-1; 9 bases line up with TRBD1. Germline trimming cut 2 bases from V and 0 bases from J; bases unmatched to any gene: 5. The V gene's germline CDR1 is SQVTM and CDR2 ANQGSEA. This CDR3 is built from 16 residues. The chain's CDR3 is CSVELVDRGSYNEQFF. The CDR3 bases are TGCAGCGTTGAATTGGTGGACAGGGGCTCCTACAATGAGCAGTTCTTC.

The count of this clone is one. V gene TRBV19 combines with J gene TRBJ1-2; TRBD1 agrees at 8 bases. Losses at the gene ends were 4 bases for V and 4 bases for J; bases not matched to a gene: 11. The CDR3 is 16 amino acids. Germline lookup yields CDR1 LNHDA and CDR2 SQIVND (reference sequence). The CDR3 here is CASSTRTGMSVYGYTF. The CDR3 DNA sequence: TGTGCCAGTAGTACCCGGACAGGGATGAGTGTCTATGGCTACACCTTC.

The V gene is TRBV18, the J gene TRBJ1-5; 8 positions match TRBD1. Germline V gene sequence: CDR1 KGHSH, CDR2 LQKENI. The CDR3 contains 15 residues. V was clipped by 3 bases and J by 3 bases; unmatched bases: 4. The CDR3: CASSPEDRDNQPQHF. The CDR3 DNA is TGTGCCAGCTCACCGGAGGACAGGGACAATCAGCCCCAGCATTTT.

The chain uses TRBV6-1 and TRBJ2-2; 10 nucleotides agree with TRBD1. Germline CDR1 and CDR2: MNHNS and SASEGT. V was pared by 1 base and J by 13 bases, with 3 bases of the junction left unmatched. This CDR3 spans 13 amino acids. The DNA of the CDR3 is TGTGCCAGCAGTGAAGAGAGGGACAGGGGGCTGTTTTTT. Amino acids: CASSEERDRGLFF.

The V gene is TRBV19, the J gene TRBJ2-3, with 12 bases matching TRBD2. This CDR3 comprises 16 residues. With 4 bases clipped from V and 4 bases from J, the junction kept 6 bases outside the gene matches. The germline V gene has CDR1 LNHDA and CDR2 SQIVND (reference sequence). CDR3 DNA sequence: TGTGCCAGTAGTACGAGACTAGCGGGAGCCCCAGATACGCAGTATTTT. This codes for CASSTRLAGAPDTQYF.

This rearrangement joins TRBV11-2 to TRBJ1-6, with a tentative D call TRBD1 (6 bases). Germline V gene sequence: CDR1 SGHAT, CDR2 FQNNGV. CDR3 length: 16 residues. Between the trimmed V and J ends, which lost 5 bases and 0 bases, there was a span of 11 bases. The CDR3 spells CASSLGQSSYNSPLHF. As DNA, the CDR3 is TGTGCCAGCAGCCTCGGACAGAGCTCCTATAATTCACCCCTCCACTTT.

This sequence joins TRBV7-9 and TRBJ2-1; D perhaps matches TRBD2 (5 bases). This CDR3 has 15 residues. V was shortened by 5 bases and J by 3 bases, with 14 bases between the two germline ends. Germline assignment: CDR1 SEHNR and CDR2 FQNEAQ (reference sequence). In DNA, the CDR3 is TGTGCCAGCAGCCAGAGCGGAATAGACTACAATGAGCAGTTCTTC. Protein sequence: CASSQSGIDYNEQFF. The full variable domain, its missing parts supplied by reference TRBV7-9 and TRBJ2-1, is DTGVSQNPRHKITKRGQNVTFRCDPISEHNRLYWYRQTLGQGPEFLTYFQNEAQLEKSRLLSDRFSAERPKGSFSTLEIQRTEQGDSAMYLCASSQSGIDYNEQFFGPGTRLTVL.

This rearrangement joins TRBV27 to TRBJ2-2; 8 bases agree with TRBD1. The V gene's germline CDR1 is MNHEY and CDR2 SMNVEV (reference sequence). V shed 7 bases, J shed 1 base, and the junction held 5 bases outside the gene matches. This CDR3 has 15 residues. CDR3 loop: CASNPGQGNTGELFF. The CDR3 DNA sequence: TGTGCCAGCAATCCCGGACAGGGGAACACCGGGGAGCTGTTTTTT.

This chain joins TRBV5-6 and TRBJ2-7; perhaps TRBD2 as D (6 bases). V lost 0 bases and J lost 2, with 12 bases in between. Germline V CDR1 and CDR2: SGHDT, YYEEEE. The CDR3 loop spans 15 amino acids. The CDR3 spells CASSLAVAAPYEQYF. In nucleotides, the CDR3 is TGTGCCAGCAGCTTGGCAGTAGCGGCTCCCTACGAGCAGTACTTC.

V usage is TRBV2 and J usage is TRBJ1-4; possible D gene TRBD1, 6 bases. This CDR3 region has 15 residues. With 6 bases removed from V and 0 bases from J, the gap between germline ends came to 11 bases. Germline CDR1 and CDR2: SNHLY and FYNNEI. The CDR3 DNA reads TGTGCCAGCAGCGAGGACAGAGCAACTAATGAAAAACTGTTTTTT. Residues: CASSEDRATNEKLFF.

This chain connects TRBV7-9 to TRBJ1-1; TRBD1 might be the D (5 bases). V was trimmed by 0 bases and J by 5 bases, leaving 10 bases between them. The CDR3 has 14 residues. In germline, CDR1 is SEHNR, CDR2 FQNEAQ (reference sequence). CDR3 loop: CASSLAQGGTEAFF. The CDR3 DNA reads TGTGCCAGCAGCTTAGCTCAGGGTGGGACTGAAGCTTTCTTT.

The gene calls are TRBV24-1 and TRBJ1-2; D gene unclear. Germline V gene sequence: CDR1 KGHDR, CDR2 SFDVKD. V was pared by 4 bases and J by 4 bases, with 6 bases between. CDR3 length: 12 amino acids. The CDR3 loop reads CATSDGFYGYTF. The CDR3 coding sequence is TGTGCCACCAGTGACGGGTTCTATGGCTACACCTTC.

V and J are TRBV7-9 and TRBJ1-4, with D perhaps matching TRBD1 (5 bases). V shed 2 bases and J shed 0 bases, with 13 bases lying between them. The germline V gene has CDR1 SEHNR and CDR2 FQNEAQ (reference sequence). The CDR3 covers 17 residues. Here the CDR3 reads CASSLPTVAPTNEKLFF. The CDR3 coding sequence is TGTGCCAGCAGCTTACCGACAGTTGCCCCAACTAATGAAAAACTGTTTTTT.

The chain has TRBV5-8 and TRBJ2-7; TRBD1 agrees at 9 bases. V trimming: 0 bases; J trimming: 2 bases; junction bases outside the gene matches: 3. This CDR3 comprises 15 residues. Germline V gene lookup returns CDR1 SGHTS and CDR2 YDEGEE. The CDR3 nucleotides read TGTGCCAGCAGCTTGGCTTGGACAGGGGCCTACGAGCAGTACTTC. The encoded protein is CASSLAWTGAYEQYF.